Sequencing of this TCR beta chain was carried out in a study of T cells after yellow fever vaccination. At the level of the study: SMART-Seq v4 Ultra Low Input prepared libraries from low-cell fractions. General study results and limits: The appearance of a small share of clonotypes in both CD4 and CD8 compartments was observed. The secondary response was weaker but peaked faster, day 5 versus 15.

Via MiXCR, TCRdb re-called the 5' RACE reads, giving one row per CDR3 protein. The profile covers over 300,000 distinct CDR3 sequences, with over 4% appearing a single time and about 26% taken by the ten largest. Points on this clonotype: The antigen is undetermined.

The CDR3 has 14 amino acids. V was cut by 0 bases and J by 3 bases, with 10 bases left in between. Germline CDR1 and CDR2: SGHRS and YFSETQ. J is TRBJ2-7 and V is TRBV5-1; weak D call: TRBD2 (5 bases). The receptor comes from a young man who received the YFV17D yellow fever vaccine. This specimen consisted of PBMCs, obtained 5 days after the yellow fever booster vaccination. In DNA form, the CDR3 reads TGCGCCAGCAGCTTGGATCCAGACTACTACGAGCAGTACGTC. Translation gives CASSLDPDYYEQYV.